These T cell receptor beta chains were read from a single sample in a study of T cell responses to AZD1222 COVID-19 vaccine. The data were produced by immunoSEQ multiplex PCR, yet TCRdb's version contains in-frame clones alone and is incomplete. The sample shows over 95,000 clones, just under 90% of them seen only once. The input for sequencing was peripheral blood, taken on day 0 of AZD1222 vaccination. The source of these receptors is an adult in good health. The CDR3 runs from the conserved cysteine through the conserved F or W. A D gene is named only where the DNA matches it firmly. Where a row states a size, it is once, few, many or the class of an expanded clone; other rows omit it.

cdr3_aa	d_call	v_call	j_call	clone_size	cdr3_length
CASSLGNQPQHF	.	TRBV12-3/TRBV12-4	TRBJ1-5	.	12
CASSQGGVGNTIYF	.	TRBV3-1/TRBV3-2	TRBJ1-3	.	14
CASTPTGGRNQPQHF	.	TRBV28	TRBJ1-5	.	15
CASGLGTSGSGELFF	TRBD2	TRBV12-5	TRBJ2-2	once	15
CASSYSGTGNQPQHF	TRBD1	TRBV6-5	TRBJ1-5	.	15
CASKVFSGDTGELFF	.	TRBV19	TRBJ2-2	.	15
CASTTGDVYGYTF	TRBD1	TRBV7-9	TRBJ1-2	few	13
CASSQRWVNKQYF	.	TRBV4-1	TRBJ2-7	.	13
CASSRDPSTDTQYF	.	TRBV7-2	TRBJ2-3	.	14
CASRRPGDQPQHF	.	TRBV19	TRBJ1-5	.	13
CASRSGQAPNEKLFF	TRBD1	TRBV5-1	TRBJ1-4	once	15
CASSAGLERSHEQFF	TRBD2	TRBV7-9	TRBJ2-1	.	15
CASSLSGVLSGNTIYF	.	TRBV28	TRBJ1-3	few	16
CASSLKALGGRSGELFF	.	TRBV28	TRBJ2-2	few	17
CASSYPLWRGYQPQHF	.	TRBV6-2/TRBV6-3	TRBJ1-5	.	16
CASSRPVGLGTAEQYF	TRBD1	TRBV7-2	TRBJ2-7	.	16
CASSIGTSSETQYF	TRBD2	TRBV19	TRBJ2-5	once	14
CASSQAESTSGRAPTDTQYF	TRBD2	TRBV3-1/TRBV3-2	TRBJ2-3	.	20
CASSLDRTNSPLHF	TRBD1	TRBV18	TRBJ1-6	.	14
CASSAELFGQGAIEGGYTF	TRBD1	TRBV2	TRBJ1-2	.	19
CASSFGQNTEAFF	.	TRBV6-2/TRBV6-3	TRBJ1-1	.	13
CASSSGGNSPLHF	.	TRBV28	TRBJ1-6	.	13
CASSPPSGANVLTF	.	TRBV5-1	TRBJ2-6	few	14
CASSLVGGLNSPLHF	TRBD1	TRBV7-8	TRBJ1-6	.	15
CASSIAAGGSYNEQFF	TRBD2	TRBV19	TRBJ2-1	.	16
CASSQVLDRGGEQFF	TRBD1	TRBV3-1/TRBV3-2	TRBJ2-1	.	15
CASIPDRSPEAFF	.	TRBV2	TRBJ1-1	.	13
CASSFLADRGRYEQYF	TRBD1	TRBV6-2/TRBV6-3	TRBJ2-7	.	16
CASSTQKTNTGELFF	.	TRBV18	TRBJ2-2	.	15
CASSLRTGGRVAEQYF	TRBD2	TRBV27	TRBJ2-7	.	16
CASSLRANEKLFF	.	TRBV28	TRBJ1-4	.	13
CASSYLRGAEAFF	.	TRBV27	TRBJ1-1	.	13
CASSFRDRGLSTDTQYF	TRBD1	TRBV7-9	TRBJ2-3	.	17
CASSQQPGQGGDYTF	TRBD1	TRBV3-1/TRBV3-2	TRBJ1-2	once	15
CASSLSTTDTQYF	.	TRBV7-3	TRBJ2-3	.	13
CASSTPGGGSTDTQYF	TRBD2	TRBV7-9	TRBJ2-3	.	16
CATSKQDRHTGELFF	.	TRBV15	TRBJ2-2	.	15
CASSSDRWGYTF	.	TRBV28	TRBJ1-2	.	12
CASSYSPGPTGNTIYF	.	TRBV6-6	TRBJ1-3	.	16
CASSYPEAFF	.	TRBV6-5	TRBJ1-1	.	10
CASKTGQGAYEQYF	TRBD1	TRBV6-5	TRBJ2-7	.	14
CASSLSGTSVYEQYF	TRBD2	TRBV27	TRBJ2-7	.	15
CASSLRTGEGTGELFF	TRBD1	TRBV14	TRBJ2-2	.	16
CASSITGGAGTEAFF	TRBD1	TRBV6-6	TRBJ1-1	.	15
CASSPGLAGVEQFF	TRBD2	TRBV6-6	TRBJ2-1	once	14
CASSLSTGLGTDTQYF	.	TRBV27	TRBJ2-3	.	16
CAWSVRVGVSNEQFF	.	TRBV30	TRBJ2-1	once	15
CASSLVEDNSPLHF	.	TRBV5-1	TRBJ1-6	.	14
CASSVNPGVQETQYF	.	TRBV19	TRBJ2-5	.	15
CASSVQGIENSPLHF	TRBD1	TRBV7-2	TRBJ1-6	.	15
CASSWDRGQATQYF	TRBD1	TRBV11-2	TRBJ2-3	.	14
CASSLTRADTDTQYF	.	TRBV28	TRBJ2-3	.	15
CASSLGDNEQFF	.	TRBV9	TRBJ2-1	few	12
CASSRSWATGELFF	.	TRBV5-4	TRBJ2-2	.	14
CASSTQPSTDTQYF	.	TRBV7-9	TRBJ2-3	.	14
CASSVWIGETQYF	.	TRBV2	TRBJ2-5	.	13